This T cell receptor beta chain was obtained from a study of a mutant IDH1 vaccine in newly diagnosed glioma. This CDR3 is 15 amino acids long. Trimming at V came to 4 bases and at J to 5 bases, leaving 9 bases not matched to a gene. The sample's time point: week 35, safety follow-up. In the vaccine, a single dose held 300 ug of the mutant IDH1 20-mer peptide, along with topical imiquimod. Sequencing used immunoSEQ multiplex PCR; TCRdb keeps in-frame clones, though not all of them. The sample holds tens of thousands of clones, 84% seen once. Broader study findings: Apparently, pseudoprogression bore no relation to changes among the top peripheral T cell clonotypes.

Points on this clone: Antigen specificity is unknown.

V is TRBV5-3 and J is TRBJ1-2; the match to TRBD1 covers 9 bases. TRBV5-3 is recorded as an ORF, its role being uncertain. The sample was PBMCs, taken from a glioma patient whose treatment included an IDH1 peptide vaccine. This clonotype was obtained from a man younger than 30 with glioma. The CDR3 DNA reads TGTGCCAGAAGCCCCGATGGGACAGGGAGATATGGCTACACCTTC. Protein: CARSPDGTGRYGYTF.